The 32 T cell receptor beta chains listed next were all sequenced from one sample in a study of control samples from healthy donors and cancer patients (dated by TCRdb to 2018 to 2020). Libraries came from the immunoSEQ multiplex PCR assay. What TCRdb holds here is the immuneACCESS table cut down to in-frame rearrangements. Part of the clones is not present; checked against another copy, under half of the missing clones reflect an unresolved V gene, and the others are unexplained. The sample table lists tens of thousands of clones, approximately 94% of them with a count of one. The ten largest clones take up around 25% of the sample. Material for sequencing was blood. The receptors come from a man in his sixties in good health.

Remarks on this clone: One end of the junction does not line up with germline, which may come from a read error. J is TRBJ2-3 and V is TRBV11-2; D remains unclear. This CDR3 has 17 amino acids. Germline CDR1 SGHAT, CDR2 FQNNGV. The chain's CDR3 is CASSLDAWSPADTTQYF. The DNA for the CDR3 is TGTGCCAGCAGCCTAGACGCTTGGAGTCCCGCAGACACTACGCAGTATTTT.

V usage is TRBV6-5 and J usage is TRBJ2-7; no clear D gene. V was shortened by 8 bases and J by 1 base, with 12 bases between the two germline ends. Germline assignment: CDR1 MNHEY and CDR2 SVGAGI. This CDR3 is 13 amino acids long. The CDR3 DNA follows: TGTGCCAGCCTCCGGCTGGAGTCCTACGAGCAGTACTTC. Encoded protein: CASLRLESYEQYF.

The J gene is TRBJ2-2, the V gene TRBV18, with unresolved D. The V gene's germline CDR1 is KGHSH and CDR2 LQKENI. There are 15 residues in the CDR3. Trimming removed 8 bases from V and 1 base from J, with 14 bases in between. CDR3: CASPQVHWNTGELFF. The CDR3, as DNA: TGTGCCAGCCCCCAGGTTCACTGGAACACCGGGGAGCTGTTTTTT.

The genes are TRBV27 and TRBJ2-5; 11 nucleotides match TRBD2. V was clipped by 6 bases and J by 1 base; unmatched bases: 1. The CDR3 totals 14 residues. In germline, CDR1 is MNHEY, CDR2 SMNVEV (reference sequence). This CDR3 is CASRLAGVQETQYF. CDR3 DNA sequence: TGTGCCAGCAGACTAGCGGGAGTCCAAGAGACCCAGTACTTC.

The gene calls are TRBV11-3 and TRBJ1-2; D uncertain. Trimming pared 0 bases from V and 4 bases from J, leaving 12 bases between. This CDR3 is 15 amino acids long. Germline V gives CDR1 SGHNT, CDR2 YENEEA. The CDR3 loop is CASSLDRTQPYGYTF. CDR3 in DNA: TGTGCCAGCAGCTTAGATCGTACACAACCCTATGGCTACACCTTC.

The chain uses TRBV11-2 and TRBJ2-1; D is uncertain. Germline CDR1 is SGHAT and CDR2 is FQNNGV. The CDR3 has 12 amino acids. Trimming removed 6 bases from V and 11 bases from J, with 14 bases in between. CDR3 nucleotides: TGTGCCAGCAGTCTAGGGCTGAATCAGCAGTTCTTC. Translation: CASSLGLNQQFF.

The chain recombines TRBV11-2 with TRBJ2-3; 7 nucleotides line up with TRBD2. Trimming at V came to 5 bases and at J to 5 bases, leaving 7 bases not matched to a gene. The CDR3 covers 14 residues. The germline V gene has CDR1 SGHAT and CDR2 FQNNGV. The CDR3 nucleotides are TGTGCCAGCAGCCCTAGCGGAGGTAAAGATACGCAGTATTTT. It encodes CASSPSGGKDTQYF.

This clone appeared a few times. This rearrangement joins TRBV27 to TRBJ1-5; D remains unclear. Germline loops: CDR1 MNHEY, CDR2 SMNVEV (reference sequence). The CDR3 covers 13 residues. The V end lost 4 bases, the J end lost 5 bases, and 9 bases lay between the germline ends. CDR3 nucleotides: TGTGCCAGCAGTTGGGCAGAGCATCAGCCCCAGCATTTT. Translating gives CASSWAEHQPQHF.

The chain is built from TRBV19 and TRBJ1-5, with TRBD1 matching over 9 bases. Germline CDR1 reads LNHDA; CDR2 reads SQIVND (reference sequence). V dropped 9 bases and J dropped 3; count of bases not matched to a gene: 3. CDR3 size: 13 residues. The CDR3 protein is CASRTGVNQPQHF. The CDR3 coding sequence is TGTGCCAGCCGGACAGGGGTCAATCAGCCCCAGCATTTT.

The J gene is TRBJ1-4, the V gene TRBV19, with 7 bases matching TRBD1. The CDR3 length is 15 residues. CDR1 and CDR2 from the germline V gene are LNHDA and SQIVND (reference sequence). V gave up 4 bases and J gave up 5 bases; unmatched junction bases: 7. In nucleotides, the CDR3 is TGTGCCAGTAGTAACCGGGGACAGCGGAATGAAAAACTGTTTTTT. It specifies CASSNRGQRNEKLFF. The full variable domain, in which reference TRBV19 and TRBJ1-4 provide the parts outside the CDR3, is DGGITQSPKYLFRKEGQNVTLSCEQNLNHDAMYWYRQDPGQGLRLIYYSQIVNDFQKGDIAEGYSVSREKKESFPLTVTSAQKNPTAFYLCASSNRGQRNEKLFFGSGTQLSVL.

The CDR3, as DNA: TGTGCCAGCAGCGGACAGGGCACTAATGAAAAACTGTTTTTT. Encoded protein: CASSGQGTNEKLFF. The chain links TRBV11-3 to TRBJ1-4; 8 bases match TRBD1. This CDR3 comprises 14 residues. V lost 5 bases to trimming and J lost 2 bases; unmatched junction nucleotides: 1. CDR1 is SGHNT, CDR2 YENEEA, per germline.

The CDR3: CASRAGSNEKLFF. As DNA, the CDR3 is TGTGCCAGTAGGGCAGGGTCTAATGAAAAACTGTTTTTT. The chain is built from TRBV19 and TRBJ1-4; possible D gene TRBD1, 5 bases. This CDR3 contains 13 residues. Germline V gene lookup returns CDR1 LNHDA and CDR2 SQIVND (reference sequence). With 6 bases removed from V and 3 bases from J, the gap between germline ends came to 8 bases.

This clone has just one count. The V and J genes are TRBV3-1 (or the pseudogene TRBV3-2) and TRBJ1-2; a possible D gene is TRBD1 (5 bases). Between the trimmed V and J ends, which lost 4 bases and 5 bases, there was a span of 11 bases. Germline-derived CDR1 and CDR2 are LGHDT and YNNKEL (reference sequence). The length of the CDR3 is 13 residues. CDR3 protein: CASSPYDSYGYTF. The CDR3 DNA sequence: TGTGCCAGCAGCCCATACGACAGTTATGGCTACACCTTC.

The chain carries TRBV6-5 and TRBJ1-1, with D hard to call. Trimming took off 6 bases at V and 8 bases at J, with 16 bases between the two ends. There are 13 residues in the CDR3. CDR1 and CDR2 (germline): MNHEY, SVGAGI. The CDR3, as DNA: TGTGCCAGCAGAACCAAGGGAAGGGCGGAAGCTTTCTTT. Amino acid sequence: CASRTKGRAEAFF.

The CDR3 is CATGLAGVGEQYF. The CDR3 bases are TGTGCCACCGGACTAGCGGGAGTAGGGGAGCAGTACTTC. V and J are TRBV12-3 or TRBV12-4 and TRBJ2-7; 13 bases fit TRBD2. V shed 10 bases and J 7 bases; nucleotides not matched to a gene: 7. There are 13 residues in the CDR3.

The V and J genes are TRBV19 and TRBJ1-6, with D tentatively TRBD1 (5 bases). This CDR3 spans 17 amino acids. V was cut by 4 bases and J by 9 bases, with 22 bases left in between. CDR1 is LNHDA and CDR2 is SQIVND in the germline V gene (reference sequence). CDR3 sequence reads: CASSTPRTRADPSPLHF. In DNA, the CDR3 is TGTGCCAGTAGTACCCCTCGGACACGGGCGGATCCTTCACCCCTCCACTTT.

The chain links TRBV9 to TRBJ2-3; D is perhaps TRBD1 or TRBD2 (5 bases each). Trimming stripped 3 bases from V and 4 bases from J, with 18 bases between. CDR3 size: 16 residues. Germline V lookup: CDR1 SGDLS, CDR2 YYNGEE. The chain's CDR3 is CASSGTQGDGPDTQYF. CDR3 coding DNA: TGTGCCAGCAGCGGTACTCAGGGAGATGGCCCAGATACGCAGTATTTT.

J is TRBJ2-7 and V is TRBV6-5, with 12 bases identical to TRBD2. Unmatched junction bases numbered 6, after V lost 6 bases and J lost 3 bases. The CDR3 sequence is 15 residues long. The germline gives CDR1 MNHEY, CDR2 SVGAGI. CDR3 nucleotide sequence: TGTGCCAGCAGCTCACTAGCGGGAGGAGTCTACGAGCAGTACTTC. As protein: CASSSLAGGVYEQYF.

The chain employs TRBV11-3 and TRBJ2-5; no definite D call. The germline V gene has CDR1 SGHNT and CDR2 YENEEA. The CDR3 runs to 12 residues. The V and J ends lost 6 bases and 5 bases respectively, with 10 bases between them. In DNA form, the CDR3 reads TGTGCCAGCAGACTTAACTCGGAGACCCAGTACTTC. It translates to CASRLNSETQYF. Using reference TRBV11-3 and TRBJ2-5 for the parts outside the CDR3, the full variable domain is EAGVVQSPRYKIIEKKQPVAFWCNPISGHNTLYWYLQNLGQGPELLIRYENEEAVDDSQLPKDRFSAERLKGVDSTLKIQPAELGDSAVYLCASRLNSETQYFGPGTRLLVL.

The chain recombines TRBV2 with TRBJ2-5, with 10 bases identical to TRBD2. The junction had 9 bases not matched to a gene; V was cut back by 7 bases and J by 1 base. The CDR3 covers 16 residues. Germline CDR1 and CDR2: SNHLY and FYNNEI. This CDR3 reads CASTFLAGAIQETQYF. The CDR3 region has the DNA TGTGCCAGCACTTTTCTAGCGGGGGCGATCCAAGAGACCCAGTACTTC.

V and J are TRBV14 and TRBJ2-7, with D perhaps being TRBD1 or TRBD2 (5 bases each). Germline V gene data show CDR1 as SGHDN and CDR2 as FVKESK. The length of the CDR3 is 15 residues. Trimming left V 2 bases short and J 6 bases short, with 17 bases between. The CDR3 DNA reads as TGTGCCAGCAGCCAACAACCTCCGGGGCTAAGCGAGCAGTACTTC. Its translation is CASSQQPPGLSEQYF.

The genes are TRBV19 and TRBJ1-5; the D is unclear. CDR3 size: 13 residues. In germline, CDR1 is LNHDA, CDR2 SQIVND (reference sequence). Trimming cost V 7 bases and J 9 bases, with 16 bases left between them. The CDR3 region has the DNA TGTGCCAGTATCGCGGTTCTAGAGGGGCCCCAGCATTTT. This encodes CASIAVLEGPQHF. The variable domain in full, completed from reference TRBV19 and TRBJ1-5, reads DGGITQSPKYLFRKEGQNVTLSCEQNLNHDAMYWYRQDPGQGLRLIYYSQIVNDFQKGDIAEGYSVSREKKESFPLTVTSAQKNPTAFYLCASIAVLEGPQHFGDGTRLSIL.

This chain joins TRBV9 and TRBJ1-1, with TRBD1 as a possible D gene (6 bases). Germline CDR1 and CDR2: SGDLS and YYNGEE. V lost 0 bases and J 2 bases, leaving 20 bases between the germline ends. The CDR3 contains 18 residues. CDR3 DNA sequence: TGTGCCAGCAGCGTAGAGGGGTGGGCGACAGGCTCAAACACTGAAGCTTTCTTT. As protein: CASSVEGWATGSNTEAFF.

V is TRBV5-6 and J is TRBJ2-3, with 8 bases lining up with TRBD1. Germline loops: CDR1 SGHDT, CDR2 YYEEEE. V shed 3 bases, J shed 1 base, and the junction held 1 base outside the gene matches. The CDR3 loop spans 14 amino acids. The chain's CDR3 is CASSSTGGTDTQYF. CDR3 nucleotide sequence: TGTGCCAGCAGCTCGACAGGGGGCACAGATACGCAGTATTTT.

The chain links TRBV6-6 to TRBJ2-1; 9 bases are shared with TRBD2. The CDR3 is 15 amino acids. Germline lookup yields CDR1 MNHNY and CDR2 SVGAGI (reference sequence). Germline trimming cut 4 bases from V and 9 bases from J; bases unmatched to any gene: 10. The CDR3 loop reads CASSFSSGSPSEQFF. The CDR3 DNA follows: TGTGCCAGCAGTTTTAGTAGCGGGAGCCCTTCTGAGCAGTTCTTC.

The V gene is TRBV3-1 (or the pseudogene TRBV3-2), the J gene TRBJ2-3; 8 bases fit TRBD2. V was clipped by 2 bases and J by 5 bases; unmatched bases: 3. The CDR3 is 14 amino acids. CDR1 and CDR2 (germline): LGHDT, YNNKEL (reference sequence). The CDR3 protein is CASSQWREVDTQYF. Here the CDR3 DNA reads TGTGCCAGCAGCCAATGGCGGGAGGTAGATACGCAGTATTTT.

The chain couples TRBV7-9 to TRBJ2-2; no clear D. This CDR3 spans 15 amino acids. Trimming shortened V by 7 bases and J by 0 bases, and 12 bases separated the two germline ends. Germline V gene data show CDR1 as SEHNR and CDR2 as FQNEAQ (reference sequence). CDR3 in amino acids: CASTSGISNTGELFF. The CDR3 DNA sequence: TGTGCCAGCACCTCCGGAATTTCGAACACCGGGGAGCTGTTTTTT.

The CDR3 DNA is TGCGCCAGCAGCGGGTTAGCGGGAGTCAATGAGCAGTTCTTC. It codes for CASSGLAGVNEQFF. This chain uses TRBV5-1 with TRBJ2-1; 9 bases fit TRBD2. V gave up 4 bases and J gave up 6 bases; unmatched junction bases: 5. The CDR3 spans 14 residues. Germline loops: CDR1 SGHRS, CDR2 YFSETQ. The variable domain in full, completed from reference TRBV5-1 and TRBJ2-1, reads KAGVTQTPRYLIKTRGQQVTLSCSPISGHRSVSWYQQTPGQGLQFLFEYFSETQRNKGNFPGRFSGRQFSNSRSEMNVSTLELGDSALYLCASSGLAGVNEQFFGPGTRLTVL.

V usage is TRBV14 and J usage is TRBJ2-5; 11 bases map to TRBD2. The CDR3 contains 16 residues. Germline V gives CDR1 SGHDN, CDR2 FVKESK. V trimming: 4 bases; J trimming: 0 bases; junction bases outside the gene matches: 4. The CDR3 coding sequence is TGTGCCAGCAGCCGTCTAGCGGGAGGTAACCAAGAGACCCAGTACTTC. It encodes CASSRLAGGNQETQYF.

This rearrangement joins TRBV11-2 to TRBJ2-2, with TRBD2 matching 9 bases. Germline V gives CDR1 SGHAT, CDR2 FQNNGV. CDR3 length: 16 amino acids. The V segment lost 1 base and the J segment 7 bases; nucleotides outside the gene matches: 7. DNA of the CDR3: TGTGCCAGCAGCTTAGGAGTTAGCGGGAGTAACGGGGAGCTGTTTTTT. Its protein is CASSLGVSGSNGELFF.

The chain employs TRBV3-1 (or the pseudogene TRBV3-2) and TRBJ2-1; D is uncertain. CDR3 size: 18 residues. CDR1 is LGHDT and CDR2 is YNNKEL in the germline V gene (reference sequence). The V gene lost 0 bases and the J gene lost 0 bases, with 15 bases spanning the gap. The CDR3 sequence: CASSQDLFSGSSYNEQFF. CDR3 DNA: TGTGCCAGCAGCCAAGATTTGTTTTCTGGCAGCTCCTACAATGAGCAGTTCTTC.

CDR3 sequence reads: CASSEGVFSGNTIYF. The CDR3 DNA sequence: TGTGCCAGCAGTGAAGGTGTGTTCTCTGGAAACACCATATATTTT. The chain has TRBV6-1 and TRBJ1-3; D ambiguous. Trimming removed 1 base at V and 0 bases at J, with 7 bases between. The CDR3 runs 15 residues. From germline, CDR1 is MNHNS and CDR2 SASEGT.